The 2 T cell receptor beta chains in this list originate from one sample, sequenced in a study of blood T cell repertoires in COVID-19. Generated by immunoSEQ multiplex PCR, the TCRdb table keeps only in-frame clones and is missing some. The sample carries tens of thousands of clones, around 77% recorded once. The sequenced sample was peripheral blood. All receptors derive from a man in his sixties or seventies with COVID-19, enrolled during active disease.

The chain links TRBV18 to TRBJ2-2; D not resolved. Trimming took 1 base from V and 11 from J, leaving 14 bases between them. The CDR3 has 14 residues. Germline V gene sequence: CDR1 KGHSH, CDR2 LQKENI. In DNA form, the CDR3 reads TGTGCCAGCTCACCACATATGGGCTCAAACGAGCTGTTTTTT. This translates into CASSPHMGSNELFF.

The chain has TRBV5-1 and TRBJ2-7; a weak D match, TRBD2 (6 bases). This CDR3 has 18 residues. The V gene lost 4 bases and the J gene lost 1 base, with 24 bases spanning the gap. CDR1 and CDR2 from the germline V gene are SGHRS and YFSETQ. CDR3 sequence (DNA): TGCGCCAGCAGCCCGAGACTTAGCGGTACGCACACTTCCTACGAGCAGTACTTC. Amino acid sequence: CASSPRLSGTHTSYEQYF.